The sequence of this TCR beta chain was determined in a study of blood T cell repertoires in COVID-19. Sequencing was performed with immunoSEQ multiplex PCR; in TCRdb, only in-frame clones are kept and a portion is missing. The table includes around 300,000 clones, 80% to 95% detected once. The germline gives CDR1 SGDLS, CDR2 YYNGEE. V was pared by 3 bases and J by 1 base, with 10 bases of the junction left unmatched. The length of the CDR3 is 20 residues. The specimen sequenced was PBMCs or T cells enriched from blood (not recorded which). This sequence was found in a woman in her thirties who had recovered from COVID-19. The J gene is TRBJ2-2, the V gene TRBV9; TRBD2 matches at 15 bases. The CDR3 bases are TGTGCCAGCAGCGCCCCCTCGGGACTAGCGGGAGGCGGGAACACCGGGGAGCTGTTTTTT. It translates to CASSAPSGLAGGGNTGELFF. Looking up the rest from reference TRBV9 and TRBJ2-2 gives the full variable domain: DSGVTQTPKHLITATGQRVTLRCSPRSGDLSVYWYQQSLDQGLQFLIQYYNGEERAKGNILERFSAQQFPDLHSELNLSSLELGDSALYFCASSAPSGLAGGGNTGELFFGEGSRLTVL.